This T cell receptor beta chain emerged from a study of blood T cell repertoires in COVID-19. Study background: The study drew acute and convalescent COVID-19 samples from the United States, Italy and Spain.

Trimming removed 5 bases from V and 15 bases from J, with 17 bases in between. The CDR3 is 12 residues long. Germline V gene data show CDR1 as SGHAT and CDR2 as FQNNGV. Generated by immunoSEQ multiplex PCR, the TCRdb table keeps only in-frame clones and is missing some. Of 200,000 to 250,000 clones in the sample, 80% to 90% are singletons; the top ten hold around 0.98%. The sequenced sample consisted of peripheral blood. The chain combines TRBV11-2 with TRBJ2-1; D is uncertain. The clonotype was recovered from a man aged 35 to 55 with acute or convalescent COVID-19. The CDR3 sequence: CASSPNHRSTFF. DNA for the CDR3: TGTGCCAGCAGCCCGAACCACAGAAGTACGTTCTTC.